The rows below give T cell receptor beta chains drawn from one sample of a study of control samples from healthy donors and cancer patients. TCRdb keeps only in-frame clones here, not all; method: immunoSEQ multiplex PCR. The sample table includes roughly 200,000 clones. Sequencing was carried out using blood. All receptors come from a woman aged 25 to 45 in good health. CDR3s include the opening cysteine and the closing phenylalanine or tryptophan. Fields, in order: J gene, V gene, CDR3 protein.

>TRBJ1-2|TRBV9
CASSVDGETFYGYTF
>TRBJ1-3|TRBV6-5
CASFIVSGNTIYF
>TRBJ2-7|TRBV7-9
CASSLISYEQYF
>TRBJ1-5|TRBV29-1
CSVVTDSPNQPQHF
>TRBJ2-7|TRBV28
CASTGGGSSYEQYF
>TRBJ2-1|TRBV7-8
CASSLAVQEIEQFF
>TRBJ2-7|TRBV28
CASSFVSYEQYF
>TRBJ1-6|TRBV28
CASSRRTGNSPLHF
>TRBJ2-2|TRBV5-8
CASSLGPGGRFTGELFF
>TRBJ1-2|TRBV2
CASSEWTGRGYTF
>TRBJ1-2|TRBV19
CASNPRGANYGYTF
>TRBJ2-6|TRBV2
CASRVQGAMGANVLTF
>TRBJ1-1|TRBV4-3
CASSQDLATGNAFF
>TRBJ1-1|TRBV27
CASRERGQGWVTEAFF
>TRBJ2-3|TRBV4-3
CASSQDQGDVIDTQYF
>TRBJ1-6|TRBV10-1
CASSEASNSPLHF
>TRBJ2-7|TRBV5-1
CASSLVRGGSYEQYF
>TRBJ1-2|TRBV3-1/TRBV3-2
CASSQGQGPYGYTF
>TRBJ2-2|TRBV12-3/TRBV12-4
CASKRGNTGELFF
>TRBJ1-2|TRBV7-3
CASSPLGTNYGYTF
>TRBJ1-6|TRBV12-3/TRBV12-4
CASSSEISPLHF
>TRBJ2-2|TRBV4-1
CASSQERLANTGELFF
>TRBJ2-3|TRBV5-1
CASSLVGTGGRDTQYF
>TRBJ1-6|TRBV30
CASSSTGDNSPLHF
>TRBJ1-2|TRBV6-5
CASSYPQGEDYGYTF
>TRBJ1-2|TRBV6-1
CASSEEVSYGYTF
>TRBJ2-1|TRBV2
CASSGVSYNEQFF
>TRBJ1-2|TRBV9
CASSVETGTRYGYTF
>TRBJ1-5|TRBV7-9
CASSLEGYQPQHF
>TRBJ1-1|TRBV9
CASSVVAGMNTEAFF
>TRBJ1-1|TRBV27
CASSLQRINTEAFF
>TRBJ1-1|TRBV2
CATRVQANTEAFF
>TRBJ1-1|TRBV28
CASSWTAYNTEAFF
>TRBJ1-3|TRBV6-5
CASSYSRTAGNTIYF
>TRBJ2-7|TRBV5-1
CASSLGGNGYEQYF
>TRBJ2-7|TRBV7-2
CASSATTGSYEQYF
>TRBJ1-1|TRBV6-5
CASSAQGGATEAFF
>TRBJ1-2|TRBV7-9
CASSYSLSGYTF
>TRBJ2-1|TRBV27
CASNKAGGPIEQFF
>TRBJ1-1|TRBV12-3/TRBV12-4
CASSLEWDTEAFF
>TRBJ1-1|TRBV20-1
CSFTGNTEAFF
>TRBJ2-7|TRBV28
CASSFTSGAYNEQYF
>TRBJ1-4|TRBV4-1
CASSLLDRVEKLFF
>TRBJ1-3|TRBV7-8
CASSLGSSGGNTIYF
>TRBJ2-5|TRBV4-3
CASSQGIQETQYF
>TRBJ1-2|TRBV2
CASSETGGYTF
>TRBJ1-2|TRBV19
CASALRERGYTF
>TRBJ2-7|TRBV28
CASSSPGGSPYEQYF
>TRBJ1-2|TRBV6-5
CASTPGFIANYGYTF
>TRBJ1-5|TRBV27
CASSESGAAYQPQHF
>TRBJ1-3|TRBV14
CASSLWDISLGPGNTIYF
>TRBJ1-4|TRBV5-1
CASSFGAPNEKLFF
>TRBJ2-5|TRBV10-2
CASSDGRGKETQYF
>TRBJ2-7|TRBV4-1
CASSQDWDREGSRYEQYF
>TRBJ2-3|TRBV28
CAVEGLAGLSTDTQYF